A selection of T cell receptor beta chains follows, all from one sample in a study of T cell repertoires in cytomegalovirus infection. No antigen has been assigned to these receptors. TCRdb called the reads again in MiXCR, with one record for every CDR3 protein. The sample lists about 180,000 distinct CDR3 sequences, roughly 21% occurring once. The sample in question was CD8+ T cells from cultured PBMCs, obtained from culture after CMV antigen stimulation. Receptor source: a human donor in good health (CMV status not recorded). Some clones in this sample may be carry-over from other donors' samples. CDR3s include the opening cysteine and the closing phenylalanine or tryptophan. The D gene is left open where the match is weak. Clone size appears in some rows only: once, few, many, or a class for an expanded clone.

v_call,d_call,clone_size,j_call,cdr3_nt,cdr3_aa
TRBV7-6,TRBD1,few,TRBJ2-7,TGTGCCAGCAGCCGAATTGGGACAGGGCAAACCTACGAGCAGTACTTC,CASSRIGTGQTYEQYF
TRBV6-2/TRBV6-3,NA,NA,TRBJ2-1,TGTGCCAGCAGTCAGGGACTCAATGAGCAGTTCTTC,CASSQGLNEQFF
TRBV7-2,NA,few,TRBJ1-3,TGTGCCAGCAGCTTAGGGGACGGGGGCGCCGCTGGAAACACCATATATTTT,CASSLGDGGAAGNTIYF
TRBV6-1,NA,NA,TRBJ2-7,TGTGCCAGCAGCCCTAGCCGGGTGGTGCGCTACGAGCAGTACTTC,CASSPSRVVRYEQYF
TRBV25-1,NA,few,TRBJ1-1,TGTGCCAGCAGTGGAGGCAGGCGAAACACTGAAGCTTTCTTT,CASSGGRRNTEAFF
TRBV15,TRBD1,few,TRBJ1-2,TGTGCCACCAGCAGAGAAAGGACAGGGGCACATGGCTACACCTTC,CATSRERTGAHGYTF
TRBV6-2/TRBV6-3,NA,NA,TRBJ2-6,TGTGCCAGCAGTCTACGGGAGTTCTCATCTGGGGCCAACGTCCTGACTTTC,CASSLREFSSGANVLTF
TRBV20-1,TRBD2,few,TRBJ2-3,TGCAGTGCTAAACTAGCGGGGGGGCCCGGTACGCAGTATTTT,CSAKLAGGPGTQYF
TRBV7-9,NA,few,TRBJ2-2,TGTGCCAGCAGGCCCCCCAGGCAGGCGAACACCGGGGAGCTGTTTTTT,CASRPPRQANTGELFF
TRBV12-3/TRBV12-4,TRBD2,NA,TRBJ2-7,TGTGCCAGCAGTCGGGGACTAGCGAGCGAGCAGTACTTC,CASSRGLASEQYF
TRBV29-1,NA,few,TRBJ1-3,TGCAGCGTTGAGGGGACTGGAAACACCATATATTTT,CSVEGTGNTIYF
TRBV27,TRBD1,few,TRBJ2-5,TGTGCCAGCAACGACAGGGGAGTTGGTGAGACCCAGTACTTC,CASNDRGVGETQYF
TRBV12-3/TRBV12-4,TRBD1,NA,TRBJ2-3,TGTGCCAGCAGTCTCCCACCCACAGGGGGTAGAATCACAGATACGCAGTATTTT,CASSLPPTGGRITDTQYF
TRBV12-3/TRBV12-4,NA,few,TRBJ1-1,TGTGCCAGCACGGTCGGAGGGGGGAGCACTGAAGCTTTCTTT,CASTVGGGSTEAFF
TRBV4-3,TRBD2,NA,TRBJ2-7,TGCGCCAGCAGCCCAGCGACTAGCTTTCACGAGCAGTACTTC,CASSPATSFHEQYF
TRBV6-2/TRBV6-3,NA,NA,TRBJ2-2,TGTGCCAGCAGTTACGCCCGCGCCGGGGAGCTGTTTTTT,CASSYARAGELFF
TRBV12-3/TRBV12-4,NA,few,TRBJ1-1,TGTGCCAGCAGTTTATCTTATGGGACTGAAGCTTTCTTT,CASSLSYGTEAFF
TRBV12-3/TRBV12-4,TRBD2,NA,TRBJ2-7,TGTGCCAGCACGGCGGGGGCCTACGAGCAGTACTTC,CASTAGAYEQYF